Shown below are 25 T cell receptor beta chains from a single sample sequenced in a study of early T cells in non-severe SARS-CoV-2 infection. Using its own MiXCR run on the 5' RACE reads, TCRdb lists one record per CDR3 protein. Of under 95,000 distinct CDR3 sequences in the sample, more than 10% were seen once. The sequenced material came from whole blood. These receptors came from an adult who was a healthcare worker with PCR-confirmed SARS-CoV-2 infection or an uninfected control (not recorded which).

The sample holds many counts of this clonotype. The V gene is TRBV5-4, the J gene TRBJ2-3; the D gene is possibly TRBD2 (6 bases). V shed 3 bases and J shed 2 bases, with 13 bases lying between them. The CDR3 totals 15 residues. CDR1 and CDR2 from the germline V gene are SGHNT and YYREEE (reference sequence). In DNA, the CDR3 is TGTGCCAGCAGCTCCAGGTGGGACTTCACAGATACGCAGTATTTT. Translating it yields CASSSRWDFTDTQYF.

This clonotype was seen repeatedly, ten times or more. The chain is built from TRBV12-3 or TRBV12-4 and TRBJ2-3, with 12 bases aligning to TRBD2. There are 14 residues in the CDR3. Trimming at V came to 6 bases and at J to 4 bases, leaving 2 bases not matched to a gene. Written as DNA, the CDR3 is TGTGCCAGCAGCCTAGCGGGAGGGGCAGATACGCAGTATTTT. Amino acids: CASSLAGGADTQYF.

The CDR3 region is CASSPSLGRYGYTF. In DNA, the CDR3 is TGTGCCAGCAGCCCATCTTTAGGAAGGTATGGCTACACCTTC. This sequence joins TRBV3-1 and TRBJ1-2; D is undetermined. Trimming shortened V by 4 bases and J by 5 bases, and 14 bases separated the two germline ends. Per the germline V gene, CDR1 is LGHDT and CDR2 is YNNKEL (reference sequence). The CDR3 sequence is 14 residues long.

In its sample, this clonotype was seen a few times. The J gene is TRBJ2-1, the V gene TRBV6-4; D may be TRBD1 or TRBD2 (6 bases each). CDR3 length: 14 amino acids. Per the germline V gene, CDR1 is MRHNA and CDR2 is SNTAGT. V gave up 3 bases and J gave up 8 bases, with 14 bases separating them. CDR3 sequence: CASSEGGGGDEQFF. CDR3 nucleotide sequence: TGTGCCAGCAGTGAAGGGGGAGGTGGGGATGAGCAGTTCTTC.

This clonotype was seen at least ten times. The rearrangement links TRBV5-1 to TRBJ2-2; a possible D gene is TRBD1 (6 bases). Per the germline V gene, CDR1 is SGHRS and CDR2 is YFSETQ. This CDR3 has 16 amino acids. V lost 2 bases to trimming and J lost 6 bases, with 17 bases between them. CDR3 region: CASSLQGLGGSGELFF. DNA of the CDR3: TGCGCCAGCAGCTTACAGGGCCTGGGCGGCTCCGGGGAGCTGTTTTTT.

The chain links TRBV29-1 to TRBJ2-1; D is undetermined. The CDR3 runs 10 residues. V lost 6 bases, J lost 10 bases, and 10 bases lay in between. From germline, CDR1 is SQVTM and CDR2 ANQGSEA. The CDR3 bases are TGCAGCGTCCGGACCGGGGAGCAGTTCTTC. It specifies CSVRTGEQFF.

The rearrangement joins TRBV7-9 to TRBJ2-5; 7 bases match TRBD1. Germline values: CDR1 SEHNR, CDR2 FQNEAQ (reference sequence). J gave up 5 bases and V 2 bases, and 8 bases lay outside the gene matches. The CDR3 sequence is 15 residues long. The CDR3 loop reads CASSLQQGPGETQYF. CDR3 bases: TGTGCCAGCAGCTTACAACAGGGGCCGGGGGAGACCCAGTACTTC.

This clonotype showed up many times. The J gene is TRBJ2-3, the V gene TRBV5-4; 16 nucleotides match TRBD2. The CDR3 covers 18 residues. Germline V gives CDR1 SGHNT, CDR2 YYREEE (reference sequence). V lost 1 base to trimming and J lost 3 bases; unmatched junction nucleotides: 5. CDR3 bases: TGTGCCAGCAGCTTGAGGGGACTAGCGGGAGGGGGAACAGATACGCAGTATTTT. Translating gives CASSLRGLAGGGTDTQYF. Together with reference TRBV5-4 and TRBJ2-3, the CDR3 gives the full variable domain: ETGVTQSPTHLIKTRGQQVTLRCSSQSGHNTVSWYQQALGQGPQFIFQYYREEENGRGNFPPRFSGLQFPNYSSELNVNALELDDSALYLCASSLRGLAGGGTDTQYFGPGTRLTVL.

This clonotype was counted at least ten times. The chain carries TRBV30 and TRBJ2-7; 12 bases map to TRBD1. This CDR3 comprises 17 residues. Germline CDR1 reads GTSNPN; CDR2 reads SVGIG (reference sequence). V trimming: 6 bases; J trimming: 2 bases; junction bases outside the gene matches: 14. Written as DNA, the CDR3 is TGTGCCTGTCCCCGGGACAGGGGGCTGGAGCCTACCTACGAGCAGTACTTC. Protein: CACPRDRGLEPTYEQYF.

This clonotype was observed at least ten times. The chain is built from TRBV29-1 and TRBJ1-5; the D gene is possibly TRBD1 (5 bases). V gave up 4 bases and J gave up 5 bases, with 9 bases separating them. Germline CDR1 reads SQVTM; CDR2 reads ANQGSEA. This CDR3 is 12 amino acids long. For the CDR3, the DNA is TGCAGCGTTGCCGGGACCGATCAGCCCCAGCATTTT. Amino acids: CSVAGTDQPQHF. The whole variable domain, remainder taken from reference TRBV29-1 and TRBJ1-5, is SAVISQKPSRDICQRGTSLTIQCQVDSQVTMMFWYRQQPGQSLTLIATANQGSEATYESGFVIDKFPISRPNLTFSTLTVSNMSPEDSSIYLCSVAGTDQPQHFGDGTRLSIL.

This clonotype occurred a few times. CDR3 sequence reads: CASSFTGGVYEQFF. CDR3 nucleotide sequence: TGTGCCAGCAGCTTTACGGGAGGGGTGTATGAGCAGTTCTTC. The chain carries TRBV7-9 and TRBJ2-1, with 8 bases fitting TRBD2. V gave up 3 bases and J gave up 8 bases; unmatched junction bases: 6. The CDR3 extends over 14 amino acids. In germline, CDR1 is SEHNR, CDR2 FQNEAQ (reference sequence).

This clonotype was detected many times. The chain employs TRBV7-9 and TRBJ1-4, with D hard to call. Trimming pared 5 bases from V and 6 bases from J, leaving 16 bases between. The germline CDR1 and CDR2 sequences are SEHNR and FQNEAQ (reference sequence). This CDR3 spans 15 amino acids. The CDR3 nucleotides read TGTGCCAGCAGCCTTCGGACGAAACGGGATGAAAAACTGTTTTTT. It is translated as CASSLRTKRDEKLFF.

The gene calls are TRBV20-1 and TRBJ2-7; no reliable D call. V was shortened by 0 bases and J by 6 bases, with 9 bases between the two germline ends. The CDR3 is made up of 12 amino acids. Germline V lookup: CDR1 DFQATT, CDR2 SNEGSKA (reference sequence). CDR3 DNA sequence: TGCAGTGCTAGAGAACGGGTCGCCGAGCAGTACTTC. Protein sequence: CSARERVAEQYF.

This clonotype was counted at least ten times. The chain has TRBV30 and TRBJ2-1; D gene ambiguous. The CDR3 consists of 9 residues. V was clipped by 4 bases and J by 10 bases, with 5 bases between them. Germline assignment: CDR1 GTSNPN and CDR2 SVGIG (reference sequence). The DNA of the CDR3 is TGTGCCTGGATCCTCGAGCAGTTCTTC. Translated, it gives CAWILEQFF.

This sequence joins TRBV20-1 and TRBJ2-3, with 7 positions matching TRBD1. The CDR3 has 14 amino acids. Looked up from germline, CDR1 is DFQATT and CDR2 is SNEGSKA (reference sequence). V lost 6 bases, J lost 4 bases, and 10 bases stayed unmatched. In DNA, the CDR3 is TGCAGTGCGCGACAGGGCAGGGGCGCAGATACGCAGTATTTT. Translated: CSARQGRGADTQYF.

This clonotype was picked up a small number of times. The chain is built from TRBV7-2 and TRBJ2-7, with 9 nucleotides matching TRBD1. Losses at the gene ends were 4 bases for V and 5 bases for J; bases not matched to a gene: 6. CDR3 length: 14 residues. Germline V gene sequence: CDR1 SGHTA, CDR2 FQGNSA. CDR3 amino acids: CASSSQGASDEQYF. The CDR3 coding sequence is TGTGCCAGCAGCTCACAGGGGGCAAGCGACGAGCAGTACTTC.

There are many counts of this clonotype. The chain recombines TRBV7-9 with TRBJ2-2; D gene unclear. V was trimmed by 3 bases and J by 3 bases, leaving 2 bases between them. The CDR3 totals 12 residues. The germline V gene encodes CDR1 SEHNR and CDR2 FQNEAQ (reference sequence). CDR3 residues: CASSFYTGELFF. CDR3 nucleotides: TGTGCCAGCAGCTTTTACACCGGGGAGCTGTTTTTT.

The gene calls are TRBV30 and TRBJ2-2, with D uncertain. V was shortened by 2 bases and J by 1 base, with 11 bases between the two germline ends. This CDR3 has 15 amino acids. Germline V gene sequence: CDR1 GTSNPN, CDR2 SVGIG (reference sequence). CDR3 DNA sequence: TGTGCCTGGAGTAGAGACTCCCTGAACACCGGGGAGCTGTTTTTT. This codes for CAWSRDSLNTGELFF.

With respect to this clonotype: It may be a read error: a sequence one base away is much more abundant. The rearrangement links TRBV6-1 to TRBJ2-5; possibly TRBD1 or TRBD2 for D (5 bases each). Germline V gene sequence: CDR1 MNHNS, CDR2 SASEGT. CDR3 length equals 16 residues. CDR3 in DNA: TGTGTCAGCAGAGAAGGATGGGACCCCGGGAAAGAGACCCAGTACTTC. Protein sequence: CVSREGWDPGKETQYF.

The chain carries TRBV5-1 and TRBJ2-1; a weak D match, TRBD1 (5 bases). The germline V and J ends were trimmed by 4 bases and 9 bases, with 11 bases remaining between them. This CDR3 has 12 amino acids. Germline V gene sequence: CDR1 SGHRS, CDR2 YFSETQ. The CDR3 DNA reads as TGCGCCAGCAGCCCTCAGACAGCTGAGCAGTTCTTC. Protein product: CASSPQTAEQFF. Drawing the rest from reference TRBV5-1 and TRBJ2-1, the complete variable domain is KAGVTQTPRYLIKTRGQQVTLSCSPISGHRSVSWYQQTPGQGLQFLFEYFSETQRNKGNFPGRFSGRQFSNSRSEMNVSTLELGDSALYLCASSPQTAEQFFGPGTRLTVL.

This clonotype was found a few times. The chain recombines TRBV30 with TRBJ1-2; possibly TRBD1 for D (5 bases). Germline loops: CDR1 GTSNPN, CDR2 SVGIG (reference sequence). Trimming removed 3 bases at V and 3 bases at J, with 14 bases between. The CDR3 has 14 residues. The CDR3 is CAWRRVGGYYGYTF. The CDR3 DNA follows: TGTGCCTGGAGGCGTGTGGGGGGTTACTATGGCTACACCTTC.

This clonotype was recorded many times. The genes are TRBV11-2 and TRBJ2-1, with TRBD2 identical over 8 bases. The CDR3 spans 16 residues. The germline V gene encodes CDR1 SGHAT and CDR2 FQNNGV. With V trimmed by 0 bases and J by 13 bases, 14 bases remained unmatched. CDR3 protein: CASSLDRLTSELKQFF. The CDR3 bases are TGTGCCAGCAGCTTAGATCGGTTGACTAGCGAGTTGAAACAGTTCTTC.

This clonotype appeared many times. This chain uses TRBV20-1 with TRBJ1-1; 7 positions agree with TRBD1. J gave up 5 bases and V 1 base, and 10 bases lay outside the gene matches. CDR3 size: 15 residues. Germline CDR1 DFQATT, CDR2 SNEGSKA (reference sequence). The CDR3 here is CSARVGRGPRTEAFF. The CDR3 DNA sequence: TGCAGTGCTAGAGTTGGTAGGGGGCCAAGGACTGAAGCTTTCTTT.

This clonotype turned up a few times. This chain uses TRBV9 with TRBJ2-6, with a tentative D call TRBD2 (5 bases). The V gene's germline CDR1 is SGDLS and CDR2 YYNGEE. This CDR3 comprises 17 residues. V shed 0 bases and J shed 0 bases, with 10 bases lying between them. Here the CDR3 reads CASSVEGTSSGANVLTF. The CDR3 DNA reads TGTGCCAGCAGCGTAGAGGGTACTAGCTCTGGGGCCAACGTCCTGACTTTC.

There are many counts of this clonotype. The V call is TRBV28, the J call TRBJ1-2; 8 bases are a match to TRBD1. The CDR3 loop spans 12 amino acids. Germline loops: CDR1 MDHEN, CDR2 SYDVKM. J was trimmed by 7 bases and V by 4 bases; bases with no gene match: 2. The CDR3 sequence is CASSSQGAGYTF. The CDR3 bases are TGTGCCAGCAGTTCTCAGGGGGCTGGCTACACCTTC.